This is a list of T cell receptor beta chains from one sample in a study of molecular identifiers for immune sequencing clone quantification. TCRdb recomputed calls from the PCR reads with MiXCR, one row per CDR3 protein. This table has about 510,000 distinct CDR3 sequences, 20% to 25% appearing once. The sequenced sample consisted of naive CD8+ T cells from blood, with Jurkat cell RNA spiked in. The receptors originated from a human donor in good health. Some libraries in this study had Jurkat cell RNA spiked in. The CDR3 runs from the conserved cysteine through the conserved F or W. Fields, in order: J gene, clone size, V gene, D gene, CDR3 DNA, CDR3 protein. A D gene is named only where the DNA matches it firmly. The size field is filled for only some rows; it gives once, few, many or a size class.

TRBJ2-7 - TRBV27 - TGTGCCAGCAGTTTCGGGGACACCAACGAGCAGTACTTC CASSFGDTNEQYF
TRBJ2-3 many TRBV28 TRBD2 TGTGCCAGCAGTTTAGGTAGCGGGAGCACAGATACGCAGTATTTT CASSLGSGSTDTQYF
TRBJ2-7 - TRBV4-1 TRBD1 TGCGCCAGCAGCCAGGACAGGGATGTCTACGAGCAGTACTTC CASSQDRDVYEQYF
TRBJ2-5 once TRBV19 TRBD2 TGTGCCAGTAGTCCGACTAGCGGAATAGAGACCCGGTACTTC CASSPTSGIETRYF
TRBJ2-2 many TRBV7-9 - TGTGCCAGCAGCCAAGACGGGACACGAAACACCGGGGAGCTGTTTTTT CASSQDGTRNTGELFF
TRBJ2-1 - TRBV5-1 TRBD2 TGCGCCAGCAGCTTTAGCGGGTCCCCCTACAATGAGCAGTTCTTC CASSFSGSPYNEQFF
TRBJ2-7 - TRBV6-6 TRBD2 TGTGCCAGCAGTTTATTAAACGGGAGGGCTTCGGAGTACGAGCAGTACTTC CASSLLNGRASEYEQYF
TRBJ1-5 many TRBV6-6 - TGTGCCAGCAGCTTCCTCCACACTAATAGCAATCAGCCCCAGCATTTT CASSFLHTNSNQPQHF
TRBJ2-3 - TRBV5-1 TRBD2 TGCGCCAGCAGCAAGGAACGGTTTGAACTAGCGGTGGGGCCTTCGGATACGCAGTATTTT CASSKERFELAVGPSDTQYF
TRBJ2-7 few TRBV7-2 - TGTGCCAGCAGCTCGGACACCTTCTACGAGCAGTACTTC CASSSDTFYEQYF
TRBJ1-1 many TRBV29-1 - TGCAGCGCTCCGGGGTTGTACAGGGAAGCTTTCTTT CSAPGLYREAFF
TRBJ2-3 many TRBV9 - TGTGCCAGCAGCGTAGACGACGCGGTTAGCACAGATACGCAGTATTTT CASSVDDAVSTDTQYF
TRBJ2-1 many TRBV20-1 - TGCAGTGTCACGGGGGAGGACTACAATGAGCAGTTCTTC CSVTGEDYNEQFF
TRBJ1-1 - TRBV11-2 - TGTGCCAGCAGCTTCGGTAGGTTGGGGAACACTGAAGCTTTCTTT CASSFGRLGNTEAFF
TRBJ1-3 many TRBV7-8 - TGTGCCAGCAGCTTACTGGGCTCTGGAAACACCATATATTTT CASSLLGSGNTIYF
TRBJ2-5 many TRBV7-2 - TGTGCCAGCAGCTTATGGGGTCAGGGTAGGATTGGGACCCAGTACTTC CASSLWGQGRIGTQYF
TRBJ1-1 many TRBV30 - TGTGCCTGGAGTGTAGAGGTCGGCAGACTGAACACTGAAGCTTTCTTT CAWSVEVGRLNTEAFF
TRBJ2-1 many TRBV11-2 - TGTGCCAGCAGCGCAGGACTGAGGGACAATGAGCAGTTCTTC CASSAGLRDNEQFF
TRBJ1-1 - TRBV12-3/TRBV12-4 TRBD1 TGTGCCAGCAGCCCAGGGGGCACTGAAGCTCTCTTT CASSPGGTEALF
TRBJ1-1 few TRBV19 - TGTGCCAGTAGTATAGGGTGGGGGGCGAACACTGAAGCTTTCTTT CASSIGWGANTEAFF
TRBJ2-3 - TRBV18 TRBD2 TGTGCCAGCTCACCGCGGACTAGCGAGGGGAGAGATACGCAGTATTTT CASSPRTSEGRDTQYF
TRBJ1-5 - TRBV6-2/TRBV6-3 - TGTGCCAGCAGCAATGGAGGTTTATTAGGCAATCAGCCCCAGCATTTT CASSNGGLLGNQPQHF